This entry lists 16 T cell receptor beta chains sequenced from one sample in a study of molecular identifiers for immune sequencing clone quantification. One entry per CDR3 protein results from TCRdb running MiXCR on the PCR reads. The table shows some 650,000 distinct CDR3 sequences, with 15% to 20% occurring only once. The sequenced sample was naive CD8+ T cells from blood, with Jurkat cell RNA spiked in. Subset reported: FACS-sorted CD8+CD4-CCR7+CD45RA+ naive T cells. The source of these receptors is a human donor in good health. Some libraries in this study had Jurkat cell RNA spiked in.

This clonotype was counted ten times or more. The chain is built from TRBV11-1 and TRBJ2-3, with D perhaps matching TRBD1 (6 bases). Germline V CDR1 and CDR2: SGHAT, FQDESV (reference sequence). V was cut by 2 bases and J by 4 bases, with 16 bases left in between. This CDR3 has 16 residues. The CDR3 reads CASSLRGRGSADTQYF. As DNA, the CDR3 is TGTGCCAGCAGCTTAAGAGGCAGGGGAAGCGCAGATACGCAGTATTTT.

The table lists this clonotype with many counts. The chain carries TRBV7-2 and TRBJ2-5; D is uncertain. Germline V gene lookup returns CDR1 SGHTA and CDR2 FQGNSA. With 4 bases removed from V and 5 bases from J, the gap between germline ends came to 14 bases. The CDR3 is 14 amino acids. The DNA for the CDR3 is TGTGCCAGCAGCTCTCTCGGCGTCCACGAGACCCAGTACTTC. Amino acids: CASSSLGVHETQYF.

This clonotype was counted a few times. The V call is TRBV11-2, the J call TRBJ2-1; no clear D. V was trimmed by 1 base and J by 8 bases, leaving 15 bases between them. The CDR3 consists of 15 residues. The germline gives CDR1 SGHAT, CDR2 FQNNGV. This chain's CDR3 is CASSLVETIYHEQFF. The CDR3 nucleotides read TGTGCCAGCAGCTTAGTGGAGACGATTTATCATGAGCAGTTCTTC.

Remarks on this clonotype: A much more abundant neighbour one base away suggests this may be a read error. The J gene is TRBJ2-3, the V gene TRBV19; maybe TRBD2 (6 bases). CDR3 length: 13 amino acids. CDR1 is LNHDA and CDR2 is SQIVND in the germline V gene (reference sequence). Trimming stripped 9 bases from V and 0 bases from J, with 10 bases between. CDR3 sequence reads: CARTEGSTDTQYF. The CDR3 DNA reads TGTGCCAGAACGGAGGGGAGCACAGATACGCAGTATTTT. Using reference TRBV19 and TRBJ2-3 for the parts outside the CDR3, the full variable domain is DGGITQSPKYLFRKEGQNVTLSCEQNLNHDAMYWYRQDPGQGLRLIYYSQIVNDFQKGDIAEGYSVSREKKESFPLTVTSAQKNPTAFYLCARTEGSTDTQYFGPGTRLTVL.

On this clonotype: This likely came from a read error, as a far larger clone is one base away. This chain connects TRBV5-4 to TRBJ2-6; 7 nucleotides agree with TRBD1. Germline loops: CDR1 SGHNT, CDR2 YYREEE (reference sequence). CDR3 size: 15 residues. The V segment lost 4 bases and the J segment 2 bases; nucleotides outside the gene matches: 3. The CDR3 region is CASSLTGTGANVLTF. The CDR3 DNA sequence: TGTGCCAGCAGCCTGACAGGGACTGGGGCCAACGTCCTGACTTTC.

This clonotype was seen once. At one end the junction does not follow the germline gene, possibly because of a read error. The V and J genes are TRBV19 and TRBJ2-7; the D is unclear. This CDR3 has 16 residues. Germline V gives CDR1 LNHDA, CDR2 SQIVND (reference sequence). The CDR3: CASSSGLTPEIYGQYF. CDR3 coding DNA: TGTGCCAGTAGTTCAGGCCTAACACCCGAAATCTACGGGCAGTACTTC. Together with reference TRBV19 and TRBJ2-7, the CDR3 gives the full variable domain: DGGITQSPKYLFRKEGQNVTLSCEQNLNHDAMYWYRQDPGQGLRLIYYSQIVNDFQKGDIAEGYSVSREKKESFPLTVTSAQKNPTAFYLCASSSGLTPEIYGQYFGPGTRLTVT.

This clonotype was counted many times. This chain uses TRBV4-2 with TRBJ2-1; maybe TRBD2 (5 bases). Germline CDR1 reads LGHNA; CDR2 reads YNFKEQ. V was cut by 6 bases and J by 2 bases, with 17 bases left in between. The CDR3 length is 16 residues. The CDR3 sequence: CASSLDPAATYNEQFF. The CDR3 DNA reads as TGTGCCAGCAGTTTAGACCCAGCGGCGACCTACAATGAGCAGTTCTTC.

The chain combines TRBV2 with TRBJ1-6; D unresolved. CDR1 SNHLY and CDR2 FYNNEI come from the germline V gene. The CDR3 is 18 residues long. V lost 8 bases, J lost 0 bases, and 20 bases lay in between. The DNA of the CDR3 is TGTGCCAGCGGAGGAGAAGACGGTAGAAGCTCCTATAATTCACCCCTCCACTTT. As protein: CASGGEDGRSSYNSPLHF.

Concerning this clonotype: A much larger clone sits a single nucleotide away, making a read error possible. This sequence joins TRBV7-9 and TRBJ2-4; possible D gene TRBD2, 5 bases. The CDR3 spans 12 residues. V dropped 4 bases and J dropped 12 bases, with 13 bases sitting between them. Germline loops: CDR1 SEHNR, CDR2 FQNEAQ (reference sequence). CDR3 coding DNA: TGTGCCAGCAGCTCAGCGGAACGTCATCAGTACTTC. Translating gives CASSSAERHQYF.

This clonotype was observed many times. The rearrangement uses TRBV6-5 and TRBJ2-7; 8 positions match TRBD2. After removal of 10 bases from V and 7 bases from J, the junction contained 18 bases not matched to a gene. Germline V gene lookup returns CDR1 MNHEY and CDR2 SVGAGI. The CDR3 is 15 residues long. Here the CDR3 reads CATLGPGTRGREQYF. The CDR3 DNA reads TGTGCCACCTTAGGTCCCGGGACTAGAGGTAGGGAGCAGTACTTC.

This clonotype occurred a few times. The rearrangement uses TRBV11-2 and TRBJ1-1; D is possibly TRBD1 (6 bases). This CDR3 region has 15 residues. Trimming took off 2 bases at V and 5 bases at J, with 15 bases between the two ends. The V gene's germline CDR1 is SGHAT and CDR2 FQNNGV. As DNA, the CDR3 is TGTGCCAGCAGCTTATCTCGGACAGTAAATACTGAAGCTTTCTTT. Its translation is CASSLSRTVNTEAFF.

Details on this clonotype: This clone may be a read error of a much larger clone one base away. The chain joins TRBV12-3 or TRBV12-4 to TRBJ2-1; D might be TRBD1 or TRBD2, each matching 5 bases. V shed 6 bases and J shed 8 bases, with 20 bases lying between them. This CDR3 has 15 amino acids. The CDR3 here is CASRTGRGGRDEQFF. In DNA form, the CDR3 reads TGTGCCAGCAGGACGGGACGGGGCGGTAGAGATGAGCAGTTCTTC.

This clonotype turned up a few times. The chain couples TRBV30 to TRBJ2-7; perhaps TRBD2 as D (6 bases). The germline CDR1 and CDR2 sequences are GTSNPN and SVGIG (reference sequence). The CDR3 spans 15 residues. The V end was cut by 2 bases, the J end by 7 bases, with 21 bases between. The CDR3 loop reads CAWSFPGELGWEQYF. The CDR3 nucleotides are TGTGCCTGGAGTTTTCCGGGAGAACTGGGCTGGGAGCAGTACTTC.

The table lists this clonotype with many counts. The V and J genes are TRBV7-9 and TRBJ2-3; D not certain. V lost 5 bases to trimming and J lost 2 bases, with 17 bases between them. Germline V gene lookup returns CDR1 SEHNR and CDR2 FQNEAQ (reference sequence). The CDR3 is 16 residues long. CDR3 protein: CASSPTSSPSTDTQYF. For the CDR3, the DNA is TGTGCCAGCAGCCCCACGTCCTCTCCCTCCACAGATACGCAGTATTTT.

The rearrangement joins TRBV20-1 to TRBJ2-7, with 11 bases lining up with TRBD1. Germline CDR1 is DFQATT and CDR2 is SNEGSKA (reference sequence). Trimming removed 2 bases from V and 2 bases from J; junction bases left unmatched: 11. This CDR3 is built from 17 residues. The CDR3 DNA reads as TGCAGTGCTAGAAACCGGGACAGGGGGACAACTACCTACGAGCAGTACTTC. This translates into CSARNRDRGTTTYEQYF.

The table lists this clonotype with many counts. The V call is TRBV15, the J call TRBJ1-5; D is uncertain. CDR3 length: 15 amino acids. V was shortened by 3 bases and J by 0 bases, with 9 bases between the two germline ends. Germline V gene lookup returns CDR1 LNHNV and CDR2 YYDKDF (reference sequence). CDR3 loop: CATSSSRNSNQPQHF. CDR3 DNA sequence: TGTGCCACCAGCAGCTCCAGAAATAGCAATCAGCCCCAGCATTTT. Combining the CDR3 with reference TRBV15 and TRBJ1-5 gives the whole variable domain DAMVIQNPRYQVTQFGKPVTLSCSQTLNHNVMYWYQQKSSQAPKLLFHYYDKDFNNEADTPDNFQSRRPNTSFCFLDIRSPGLGDTAMYLCATSSSRNSNQPQHFGDGTRLSIL.